These 31 T cell receptor beta chains were all obtained from the same sample, sequenced in a study of shared clonotypes between healthy human individuals. Clones were sequenced by immunoSEQ multiplex PCR, and TCRdb holds only the in-frame ones, with some missing. The table has hundreds of thousands of clones, approximately 79% seen once. Sequencing was carried out using memory CD4+ T cells sorted from blood. Subset reported: CD45RA-negative fraction. Source of these receptors: a woman between 25 and 40 years old in good health.

CDR3 in amino acids: CASSLGLAGPGEQFF. In DNA, the CDR3 is TGTGCCAGCAGTTTAGGACTAGCGGGACCGGGTGAGCAGTTCTTC. The V gene is TRBV28, the J gene TRBJ2-1; TRBD2 aligns across 12 bases. The CDR3 covers 15 residues. Germline lookup yields CDR1 MDHEN and CDR2 SYDVKM. V gave up 2 bases and J gave up 9 bases; unmatched junction bases: 5.

The J gene is TRBJ1-5, the V gene TRBV2; tentative D call: TRBD1 (6 bases). CDR3 length: 12 amino acids. V shed 6 bases and J shed 4 bases, with 7 bases lying between them. CDR1 and CDR2 from the germline V gene are SNHLY and FYNNEI. The chain's CDR3 is CASSGQNQPQHF. The CDR3 DNA follows: TGTGCCAGCAGCGGACAGAATCAGCCCCAGCATTTT.

J is TRBJ2-7 and V is TRBV5-1; D unclear. CDR1 SGHRS and CDR2 YFSETQ come from the germline V gene. Trimming left V 0 bases short and J 2 bases short, with 12 bases between. The CDR3 is 15 residues long. The CDR3 coding sequence is TGCGCCAGCAGCTTGGGGCCTGGGGTCGCCTACGAGCAGTACTTC. This sequence encodes CASSLGPGVAYEQYF. Complete variable domain (other parts from reference TRBV5-1 and TRBJ2-7): KAGVTQTPRYLIKTRGQQVTLSCSPISGHRSVSWYQQTPGQGLQFLFEYFSETQRNKGNFPGRFSGRQFSNSRSEMNVSTLELGDSALYLCASSLGPGVAYEQYFGPGTRLTVT.

In this sample, this clone turned up a few times. This chain connects TRBV28 to TRBJ2-7, with D possibly being TRBD1 or TRBD2 (5 bases each). The CDR3 is made up of 14 amino acids. The V gene's germline CDR1 is MDHEN and CDR2 SYDVKM. The germline V and J ends were trimmed by 3 bases and 2 bases, with 11 bases remaining between them. CDR3 sequence (DNA): TGTGCCAGCAGTTTGCTGGGACGGGCCTACGAGCAGTACTTC. It specifies CASSLLGRAYEQYF.

This rearrangement joins TRBV5-6 to TRBJ2-2, with 7 positions matching TRBD2. Germline trimming cut 0 bases from V and 8 bases from J; bases unmatched to any gene: 19. CDR1 is SGHDT and CDR2 is YYEEEE in the germline V gene. There are 19 residues in the CDR3. The CDR3 is CASSLGLAALLSPGGELFF. In DNA, the CDR3 is TGTGCCAGCAGCTTGGGACTAGCCGCCCTCTTAAGTCCGGGAGGGGAGCTGTTTTTT.

V is TRBV19 and J is TRBJ2-7; no firm D call. CDR1 and CDR2 (germline): LNHDA, SQIVND (reference sequence). The CDR3 runs to 18 residues. V was clipped by 5 bases and J by 5 bases, with 28 bases between them. CDR3 sequence reads: CASSGPSELNHLQNEQYF. The DNA for the CDR3 is TGTGCCAGTAGTGGCCCCTCGGAACTTAATCACCTCCAAAACGAGCAGTACTTC.

The chain employs TRBV2 and TRBJ2-3; D is perhaps TRBD1 (6 bases). This CDR3 has 14 residues. The ends were cut back, 5 bases at V and 1 base at J, with 10 bases in the middle. Germline CDR1 is SNHLY and CDR2 is FYNNEI. The CDR3 spells CASSLTGGTDTQYF. The CDR3 DNA reads TGTGCCAGCAGTTTGACAGGAGGCACAGATACGCAGTATTTT.

This clone was detected only once. The rearrangement uses TRBV5-1 and TRBJ2-3; maybe TRBD1 (5 bases). The CDR3 runs to 14 residues. Looked up from germline, CDR1 is SGHRS and CDR2 is YFSETQ. Trimming pared 1 base from V and 6 bases from J, leaving 12 bases between. CDR3 sequence reads: CASSLFQGTDTQYF. CDR3 sequence (DNA): TGCGCCAGCAGCTTGTTTCAGGGAACGGATACGCAGTATTTT.

The CDR3: CASSLEYGYEQYF. In nucleotides, the CDR3 is TGTGCCAGCAGCTTAGAGTACGGATACGAGCAGTACTTC. The chain uses TRBV11-1 and TRBJ2-7; no reliable D call. CDR3 length: 13 residues. V lost 1 base to trimming and J lost 4 bases, with 8 bases between them. Germline V gives CDR1 SGHAT, CDR2 FQDESV (reference sequence).

This chain uses TRBV30 with TRBJ2-5; 11 bases fit TRBD2. This CDR3 region has 15 residues. Trimming at V came to 2 bases and at J to 3 bases, leaving 5 bases not matched to a gene. Looked up from germline, CDR1 is GTSNPN and CDR2 is SVGIG (reference sequence). CDR3 protein: CAWSPLAGGKETQYF. The CDR3 DNA reads as TGTGCCTGGAGTCCCCTAGCGGGAGGAAAAGAGACCCAGTACTTC.

This clone was seen many times. This chain links TRBV19 with TRBJ2-1; D perhaps matches TRBD2 (6 bases). The length of the CDR3 is 13 residues. The V end lost 4 bases, the J end lost 9 bases, and 13 bases lay between the germline ends. CDR1 is LNHDA and CDR2 is SQIVND in the germline V gene (reference sequence). The CDR3: CASSRKLAGEQFF. DNA for the CDR3: TGTGCCAGTAGTAGGAAACTAGCCGGTGAGCAGTTCTTC.

The rearrangement links TRBV2 to TRBJ2-6; the match to TRBD1 covers 8 bases. The germline CDR1 and CDR2 sequences are SNHLY and FYNNEI. Unmatched junction bases numbered 11, after V lost 6 bases and J lost 1 base. This CDR3 is 18 amino acids long. In DNA, the CDR3 is TGTGCCAGCAGGCAAAGGACAGGGTTCCGATCTGGGGCCAACGTCCTGACTTTC. It specifies CASRQRTGFRSGANVLTF.

In regard to this clone: Other DNA variants within this sample encode the same CDR3. This sequence joins TRBV5-1 and TRBJ1-1; 7 bases are a match to TRBD1. Germline CDR1 is SGHRS and CDR2 is YFSETQ. Trimming cost V 2 bases and J 1 base; bases outside gene matches: 2. The CDR3 has 14 residues. CDR3 residues: CASSFGQENTEAFF. In DNA, the CDR3 is TGCGCCAGCAGCTTCGGACAGGAGAACACTGAAGCTTTCTTT.

J is TRBJ1-1 and V is TRBV7-8; D not resolved. CDR3 length: 15 amino acids. Germline V gene lookup returns CDR1 SGHVS and CDR2 FQNEAQ. V lost 5 bases, J lost 1 base, and 14 bases lay in between. The CDR3 loop reads CASSPTRWGNTEAFF. CDR3 coding DNA: TGTGCCAGCAGCCCCACCCGATGGGGGAACACTGAAGCTTTCTTT.

This clone occurred a few times. The chain employs TRBV7-3 and TRBJ2-1; 10 bases match TRBD1. The CDR3 has 15 amino acids. Germline values: CDR1 SGHTA, CDR2 FQGTGA. After removal of 5 bases from V and 4 bases from J, the junction contained 5 bases not matched to a gene. CDR3 amino acids: CASSVGQGVYNEQFF. For the CDR3, the DNA is TGTGCCAGCAGCGTCGGACAGGGGGTGTACAATGAGCAGTTCTTC.

The V and J genes are TRBV19 and TRBJ2-5, with TRBD1 matching over 8 bases. The junction had 1 base not matched to a gene; V was cut back by 2 bases and J by 2 bases. This CDR3 is built from 14 residues. The germline V gene has CDR1 LNHDA and CDR2 SQIVND (reference sequence). The DNA of the CDR3 is TGTGCCAGTAGTATACACAGGGGGCAAGAGACCCAGTACTTC. Its protein product is CASSIHRGQETQYF.

CDR3 DNA: TGCGCCAGCAGCTCCCCCCGGGGGAGGTCAGATACGCAGTATTTT. Protein: CASSSPRGRSDTQYF. J is TRBJ2-3 and V is TRBV5-1; D might be TRBD2 (6 bases). Trimming pared 3 bases from V and 4 bases from J, leaving 15 bases between. Germline V gene data show CDR1 as SGHRS and CDR2 as YFSETQ. The CDR3 is made up of 15 amino acids.

This chain joins TRBV28 and TRBJ2-7; D may match TRBD1 or TRBD2 (5 bases each). Trimming removed 4 bases at V and 3 bases at J, with 16 bases between. The CDR3 spans 15 residues. Per germline, CDR1 MDHEN and CDR2 SYDVKM. The CDR3, as DNA: TGTGCCAGCAGTTCTCCGGGACGGAATCACTACGAGCAGTACTTC. Translation gives CASSSPGRNHYEQYF.

The genes are TRBV6-1 and TRBJ2-7; 10 bases map to TRBD2. The J segment lost 4 bases and the V segment lost 8 bases, leaving 8 bases of the junction unmatched. The CDR3 consists of 14 residues. In germline, CDR1 is MNHNS, CDR2 SASEGT. The CDR3 sequence: CASYLAGEAYEQYF. CDR3 in DNA: TGTGCCAGCTATCTAGCGGGAGAAGCGTACGAGCAGTACTTC.

This clone has just a few counts. This chain links TRBV10-3 with TRBJ2-7, with 11 bases lining up with TRBD2. Per germline, CDR1 ENHRY and CDR2 SYGVKD. The CDR3 has 15 amino acids. V trimming: 5 bases; J trimming: 0 bases; junction bases outside the gene matches: 3. CDR3 loop: CAISTGTSGSYEQYF. For the CDR3, the DNA is TGTGCCATCAGTACCGGGACTAGCGGCTCCTACGAGCAGTACTTC.

The rearrangement joins TRBV2 to TRBJ1-5; TRBD1 agrees at 7 bases. V shed 6 bases, J shed 8 bases, and the junction held 7 bases outside the gene matches. Looked up from germline, CDR1 is SNHLY and CDR2 is FYNNEI. CDR3 length: 13 amino acids. CDR3 residues: CASSVTGFEPQHF. In DNA form, the CDR3 reads TGTGCCAGCAGCGTGACAGGGTTTGAGCCCCAGCATTTT.

DNA of the CDR3: TGTGCCACCAGCAGAGATTTCGGCTCTGGAAACACCATATATTTT. Protein product: CATSRDFGSGNTIYF. The chain joins TRBV15 to TRBJ1-3; D not certain. The CDR3 extends over 15 amino acids. The germline CDR1 and CDR2 sequences are LNHNV and YYDKDF (reference sequence). V was pared by 0 bases and J by 0 bases, with 6 bases between.

V and J are TRBV28 and TRBJ1-2, with a weak D call TRBD1 (5 bases). This CDR3 region has 15 residues. The germline CDR1 and CDR2 sequences are MDHEN and SYDVKM. Trimming removed 2 bases from V and 4 bases from J, with 14 bases in between. The CDR3 protein is CASSLVGHQRYGYTF. The CDR3 DNA reads TGTGCCAGCAGTTTAGTAGGACACCAGCGCTATGGCTACACCTTC.

The V and J genes are TRBV5-1 and TRBJ1-1; D is unresolved. The CDR3 covers 14 residues. The germline V and J ends were trimmed by 1 base and 0 bases, with 7 bases remaining between them. CDR1 and CDR2 from the germline V gene are SGHRS and YFSETQ. The CDR3 protein is CASSLSNMNTEAFF. CDR3 sequence (DNA): TGCGCCAGCAGCTTGTCAAATATGAACACTGAAGCTTTCTTT.

This clone occurred once. V and J are TRBV4-1 and TRBJ2-4; possible D gene TRBD2, 5 bases. Looked up from germline, CDR1 is MGHRA and CDR2 is YSYEKL. V gave up 1 base and J gave up 0 bases, with 16 bases separating them. The CDR3 consists of 18 residues. The CDR3, as DNA: TGCGCCAGCAGCCAAGCCAGCGGAGACACGTTAGCCAAAAACATTCAGTACTTC. Translated, it gives CASSQASGDTLAKNIQYF.

The chain combines TRBV4-1 with TRBJ2-3, with unresolved D. The CDR3 is 18 residues long. The germline gives CDR1 MGHRA, CDR2 YSYEKL. The V end lost 0 bases, the J end lost 1 base, and 17 bases lay between the germline ends. CDR3 bases: TGCGCCAGCAGCCAAGATAACGGAGTCGGGTGGGGCACAGATACGCAGTATTTT. Translating gives CASSQDNGVGWGTDTQYF.

This chain joins TRBV15 and TRBJ1-1; D is uncertain. Germline V gives CDR1 LNHNV, CDR2 YYDKDF (reference sequence). This CDR3 has 13 residues. The V end was cut by 3 bases, the J end by 3 bases, with 8 bases between. The CDR3 DNA sequence: TGTGCCACCAGCAGGGGTAGGGACACTGAAGCTTTCTTT. Its translation: CATSRGRDTEAFF.

This clone was detected only a few times. The V and J genes are TRBV6-1 and TRBJ2-5; 7 positions agree with TRBD2. The germline V gene has CDR1 MNHNS and CDR2 SASEGT. The CDR3 consists of 14 residues. Unmatched junction bases numbered 7, after V lost 6 bases and J lost 3 bases. CDR3 amino acids: CASRGTTTKETQYF. The CDR3 nucleotides are TGTGCCAGCAGAGGGACTACAACTAAAGAGACCCAGTACTTC.

J is TRBJ2-1 and V is TRBV29-1, with TRBD2 matching over 8 bases. The germline gives CDR1 SQVTM, CDR2 ANQGSEA. The CDR3 totals 16 residues. After removal of 6 bases from V and 5 bases from J, the junction contained 15 bases not matched to a gene. The CDR3 DNA reads TGCAGCGTGTGGAGAGCGGGAGCCAGGCCGAACAATGAGCAGTTCTTC. It specifies CSVWRAGARPNNEQFF.

A remark on this clone: The same CDR3 can be traced to other DNA sequences in this sample. The chain recombines TRBV5-1 with TRBJ2-6; D uncertain. V was trimmed by 1 base and J by 4 bases, leaving 12 bases between them. The V gene's germline CDR1 is SGHRS and CDR2 YFSETQ. This CDR3 region has 16 residues. The CDR3 region has the DNA TGCGCCAGCAGCTTGAGTCCCTCGAGCGGGGCCAACGTCCTGACTTTC. This gives the protein CASSLSPSSGANVLTF. Full variable domain (outside the CDR3, taken from reference TRBV5-1 and TRBJ2-6): KAGVTQTPRYLIKTRGQQVTLSCSPISGHRSVSWYQQTPGQGLQFLFEYFSETQRNKGNFPGRFSGRQFSNSRSEMNVSTLELGDSALYLCASSLSPSSGANVLTFGAGSRLTVL.

This clone turned up a few times. The rearrangement uses TRBV7-6 and TRBJ2-5; 9 bases fit TRBD2. CDR3 length: 15 amino acids. Germline CDR1 and CDR2: SGHVS and FNYEAQ. After removal of 0 bases from V and 1 base from J, the junction contained 0 bases not matched to a gene. DNA for the CDR3: TGTGCCAGCAGCTTAGCGGGACTAGCCCAAGAGACCCAGTACTTC. Its translation: CASSLAGLAQETQYF.